These 18 T cell receptor beta chains originate from one sample sequenced in a study of cytomegalovirus exposure and HLA in healthy donors. In the PCR, 60 Vbeta and 13 Jbeta primers were used. Profiling relied on immunoSEQ multiplex PCR, and the TCRdb table lists in-frame clones only, not all of them. The profile covers 100,000 to 120,000 clones, with just under 80% appearing a single time and around 5.3% taken by the ten largest. Source material: PBMCs. These receptors were taken from a male donor in good health and CMV-seronegative.

V and J are TRBV7-2 and TRBJ2-7; tentatively, D is TRBD1 (6 bases). V was shortened by 6 bases and J by 4 bases, with 10 bases between the two germline ends. Germline lookup yields CDR1 SGHTA and CDR2 FQGNSA. The CDR3 runs to 12 residues. CDR3 sequence: CASSEQGYEQYF. The CDR3 coding sequence is TGTGCCAGCAGTGAACAGGGTTACGAGCAGTACTTC.

The chain joins TRBV6-5 to TRBJ2-5; D is possibly TRBD1 (5 bases). This CDR3 contains 15 residues. Per germline, CDR1 MNHEY and CDR2 SVGAGI. Trimming left V 0 bases short and J 3 bases short, with 11 bases between. The CDR3, as DNA: TGTGCCAGCAGTTACTCCTGGGGCGGAAAAGAGACCCAGTACTTC. Its translation: CASSYSWGGKETQYF.

The genes are TRBV11-1 and TRBJ2-2; TRBD2 agrees at 9 bases. This CDR3 comprises 14 residues. The V gene end was trimmed by 9 bases and the J gene end by 7 bases; junction bases not matched to a gene: 9. In germline, CDR1 is SGHAT, CDR2 FQDESV (reference sequence). The CDR3, as DNA: TGTGCCAGTGGGCCAGCGGGGGGCGGCGGGGAGCTGTTTTTT. Protein product: CASGPAGGGGELFF.

This chain links TRBV28 with TRBJ2-7; 9 bases fit TRBD2. The CDR3 runs 15 residues. The germline CDR1 and CDR2 sequences are MDHEN and SYDVKM. The ends lost 5 bases at V and 6 bases at J; junction bases unmatched: 11. CDR3 DNA: TGTGCCAGCAGTGGACTACCGGGACTAGCAGTCGAGCAGTACTTC. It specifies CASSGLPGLAVEQYF.

The chain links TRBV6-4 to TRBJ2-1; no definite D call. V lost 3 bases and J lost 2, with 17 bases in between. The CDR3 is 17 residues long. Germline values: CDR1 MRHNA, CDR2 SNTAGT. This chain's CDR3 is CASSEFSHAVTYNEQFF. CDR3 DNA: TGTGCCAGCAGTGAATTCTCACATGCGGTAACCTACAATGAGCAGTTCTTC.

The chain couples TRBV19 to TRBJ2-3, with 10 nucleotides matching TRBD2. Trimming took 1 base from V and 8 from J; bases not matched to a gene: 0. The CDR3 is 13 residues long. Germline V gene lookup returns CDR1 LNHDA and CDR2 SQIVND (reference sequence). CDR3 nucleotides: TGTGCCAGTAGTATAGGGACTAGCGGTACGCAGTATTTT. Its translation: CASSIGTSGTQYF.

The rearrangement joins TRBV2 to TRBJ1-5, with TRBD1 as a possible D gene (5 bases). Germline V gene data show CDR1 as SNHLY and CDR2 as FYNNEI. This CDR3 spans 14 amino acids. The V and J ends lost 3 bases and 2 bases respectively, with 8 bases between them. CDR3 in amino acids: CASSDRAGNQPQHF. CDR3 bases: TGTGCCAGCAGTGACAGGGCAGGCAATCAGCCCCAGCATTTT.

J is TRBJ2-3 and V is TRBV15; the match to TRBD1 covers 7 bases. The germline CDR1 and CDR2 sequences are LNHNV and YYDKDF (reference sequence). The CDR3 totals 18 residues. The V gene end was trimmed by 8 bases and the J gene end by 8 bases; junction bases not matched to a gene: 25. The CDR3 nucleotides read TGTGCCACCGGCGGCATACAGGGGATCTCCTCCACCGCACTTACGCAGTATTTT. It specifies CATGGIQGISSTALTQYF.

The chain has TRBV19 and TRBJ2-3; D is undetermined. Germline CDR1 reads LNHDA; CDR2 reads SQIVND (reference sequence). The CDR3 has 15 amino acids. V lost 3 bases to trimming and J lost 0 bases, with 10 bases between them. The CDR3 protein is CASSMVLTSTDTQYF. The CDR3 DNA is TGTGCCAGTAGTATGGTCCTTACTAGCACAGATACGCAGTATTTT. Filled out from reference TRBV19 and TRBJ2-3, the complete variable domain reads DGGITQSPKYLFRKEGQNVTLSCEQNLNHDAMYWYRQDPGQGLRLIYYSQIVNDFQKGDIAEGYSVSREKKESFPLTVTSAQKNPTAFYLCASSMVLTSTDTQYFGPGTRLTVL.

This sequence joins TRBV5-4 and TRBJ1-1; D might be TRBD1 (5 bases). Trimming cost V 4 bases and J 3 bases, with 16 bases left between them. The CDR3 spans 15 residues. Germline loops: CDR1 SGHNT, CDR2 YYREEE (reference sequence). The CDR3 region is CASSPSPGGDTEAFF. The CDR3 nucleotides read TGTGCCAGCAGCCCGAGCCCCGGGGGGGACACTGAAGCTTTCTTT. Combining the CDR3 with reference TRBV5-4 and TRBJ1-1 gives the whole variable domain ETGVTQSPTHLIKTRGQQVTLRCSSQSGHNTVSWYQQALGQGPQFIFQYYREEENGRGNFPPRFSGLQFPNYSSELNVNALELDDSALYLCASSPSPGGDTEAFFGQGTRLTVV.

V gene TRBV28 combines with J gene TRBJ2-3; 8 nucleotides align to TRBD2. This CDR3 has 17 amino acids. The V and J ends lost 6 bases and 0 bases, in that order; junction bases with no gene match: 11. Germline V CDR1 and CDR2: MDHEN, SYDVKM. The CDR3 sequence: CASRIVAGPLSTDTQYF. The CDR3 DNA is TGTGCCAGCAGGATCGTAGCGGGACCCCTTAGCACAGATACGCAGTATTTT.

The V call is TRBV11-2, the J call TRBJ2-7, with a weak D call TRBD1 (6 bases). CDR1 is SGHAT, CDR2 FQNNGV, per germline. CDR3 size: 15 residues. V lost 5 bases, J lost 7 bases, and 21 bases lay in between. CDR3 sequence (DNA): TGTGCCAGCAGCCAAGGGGCAGGGGTTGGGGGTGAGCAGTACTTC. Protein sequence: CASSQGAGVGGEQYF.

This clone has just a few counts. This chain uses TRBV5-4 with TRBJ1-2, with D perhaps TRBD1 (6 bases). The germline V gene encodes CDR1 SGHNT and CDR2 YYREEE (reference sequence). This CDR3 spans 14 amino acids. V was trimmed by 3 bases and J by 9 bases, leaving 18 bases between them. The CDR3 is CASSSGGQGPRYTF. DNA of the CDR3: TGTGCCAGCAGCTCCGGGGGGCAGGGGCCGCGCTACACCTTC.

The V and J genes are TRBV4-1 and TRBJ1-2; a weak D match, TRBD1 (6 bases). Germline CDR1 reads MGHRA; CDR2 reads YSYEKL. V lost 0 bases and J lost 0, with 11 bases in between. This CDR3 is built from 16 residues. As DNA, the CDR3 is TGCGCCAGCAGCCAAGATAGGACAGAGACTAACTATGGCTACACCTTC. Translation: CASSQDRTETNYGYTF.

The V call is TRBV5-3, the J call TRBJ2-5, with a tentative D call TRBD2 (6 bases). TRBV5-3 is noted as an ORF with a role that remains uncertain. The CDR3 length is 13 residues. V was shortened by 8 bases and J by 5 bases, with 16 bases between the two germline ends. CDR3 loop: CARTGGGLETQYF. The CDR3 DNA reads as TGTGCCAGGACGGGTGGGGGGTTGGAGACCCAGTACTTC.

The chain is built from TRBV9 and TRBJ1-1; TRBD1 is a possible D gene (6 bases). The CDR3 covers 14 residues. Germline CDR1 reads SGDLS; CDR2 reads YYNGEE. Trimming took off 0 bases at V and 4 bases at J, with 10 bases between the two ends. CDR3 amino acids: CASSVGTESTEAFF. CDR3 coding DNA: TGTGCCAGCAGCGTAGGGACAGAGAGCACTGAAGCTTTCTTT.

The chain recombines TRBV18 with TRBJ1-4, with 7 nucleotides matching TRBD1. J lost 3 bases, V lost 2 bases, and 3 bases had no gene match. Germline values: CDR1 KGHSH, CDR2 LQKENI. The CDR3 totals 15 residues. The CDR3 loop is CASSPRQGSNEKLFF. Here the CDR3 DNA reads TGTGCCAGCTCACCAAGACAGGGATCTAATGAAAAACTGTTTTTT.

V is TRBV2 and J is TRBJ2-2; 9 nucleotides agree with TRBD2. Germline lookup yields CDR1 SNHLY and CDR2 FYNNEI. CDR3 length: 14 amino acids. V lost 5 bases and J lost 7; bases outside the gene matches: 5. The CDR3, as DNA: TGTGCCAGCAGTAAGACTAGCGGCGGCGGGGAGCTGTTTTTT. Its translation is CASSKTSGGGELFF.